The 10 T cell receptor beta chains below come from one sample, sequenced in a study of regulatory T cells in long-lasting Graves disease. Time point indicated: newly diagnosed GD, antithyroid drugs for less than 3 months. With RNA extracted from PBMCs as input, the TCR library was made. Arm-PCR of CDR3 regions with iRepertoire HTBI primers generated TCR beta libraries. TCRdb used MiXCR to reprocess the multiplex PCR reads, holding one entry per CDR3 protein. Of 550,000 to 650,000 distinct CDR3 sequences in the sample, 15% to 20% were seen once. These same records also appear under a second study, on T cells in Graves' hyperthyroidism and ophthalmopathy.

The sequencing used peripheral blood mononuclear cells (PBMCs), collected at new diagnosis, from a patient treated with antithyroid drugs. The receptors stem from a man between 18 and 35 years old with Graves disease.

This sequence joins TRBV11-2 and TRBJ2-1; TRBD2 aligns across 7 bases. CDR3 length: 15 amino acids. In germline, CDR1 is SGHAT, CDR2 FQNNGV. V was clipped by 4 bases and J by 5 bases; unmatched bases: 8. CDR3 sequence reads: CASSWTWGGNNEQFF. CDR3 DNA: TGTGCCAGCAGCTGGACCTGGGGAGGGAACAATGAGCAGTTCTTC.

Many counts were recorded for this clonotype. V is TRBV6-2 or TRBV6-3 and J is TRBJ1-1, with 7 bases identical to TRBD1. Unmatched junction bases numbered 7, after V lost 5 bases and J lost 4 bases. The germline V gene has CDR1 MNHEY and CDR2 SVGEGT. CDR3 length equals 14 residues. The chain's CDR3 is CASSEDRDSTEAFF. The CDR3 DNA reads as TGTGCCAGCAGTGAAGACAGGGACAGCACTGAAGCTTTCTTT.

Worth noting for this clonotype: A read error is possible here, since a much larger clone lies one base away. The V gene is TRBV11-3, the J gene TRBJ2-7; 7 positions match TRBD1. With V trimmed by 4 bases and J by 7 bases, 10 bases remained unmatched. The CDR3 is 14 residues long. Germline-derived CDR1 and CDR2 are SGHNT and YENEEA. In DNA, the CDR3 is TGTGCCAGCAGCTCAACGGACAGGAGCTATGAGCAGTACTTC. It specifies CASSSTDRSYEQYF.

In its sample, this clonotype was seen many times. The chain uses TRBV7-2 and TRBJ2-1; D ambiguous. The germline V and J ends were trimmed by 2 bases and 0 bases, with 14 bases remaining between them. The CDR3 length is 17 residues. Germline values: CDR1 SGHTA, CDR2 FQGNSA. CDR3 DNA: TGTGCCAGCAGCTTAAGACGGGCCCCGAGCTCCTACAATGAGCAGTTCTTC. The encoded protein is CASSLRRAPSSYNEQFF.

This sequence joins TRBV7-8 and TRBJ1-4; 10 bases line up with TRBD1. The germline V gene has CDR1 SGHVS and CDR2 FQNEAQ. This CDR3 region has 18 residues. The J segment lost 8 bases and the V segment lost 6 bases, leaving 18 bases of the junction unmatched. CDR3 sequence reads: CASSPTVRRQGAGEKLFF. CDR3 DNA: TGTGCCAGCAGTCCAACGGTTAGGCGACAGGGGGCGGGAGAAAAACTGTTTTTT. Looking up the rest from reference TRBV7-8 and TRBJ1-4 gives the full variable domain: GAGVSQSPRYKVAKRGQDVALRCDPISGHVSLFWYQQALGQGPEFLTYFQNEAQLDKSGLPSDRFFAERPEGSVSTLKIQRTQQEDSAVYLCASSPTVRRQGAGEKLFFGSGTQLSVL.

This clonotype was seen ten or more times. One end of the junction varies from germline; a read error may be responsible. The chain uses TRBV7-9 and TRBJ2-3; TRBD2 matches at 11 bases. The germline V gene encodes CDR1 SEHNR and CDR2 FQNEAQ (reference sequence). CDR3 length equals 15 residues. The DNA for the CDR3 is TGCGCCAGCAGCTTAGCGGGAGGGCCAGGAGATACGCAGTATTTT. Protein product: CASSLAGGPGDTQYF.

A few counts support this clonotype. The genes are TRBV6-1 and TRBJ1-4; D unresolved. Germline V CDR1 and CDR2: MNHNS, SASEGT. V was cut by 5 bases and J by 0 bases, with 10 bases left in between. The CDR3 sequence is 15 residues long. The CDR3 reads CASSIRAATNEKLFF. The CDR3 DNA follows: TGTGCCAGCAGTATCCGGGCTGCAACTAATGAAAAACTGTTTTTT.

This clonotype was picked up many times. The chain has TRBV28 and TRBJ1-6, with D hard to call. Looked up from germline, CDR1 is MDHEN and CDR2 is SYDVKM. Trimming left V 4 bases short and J 2 bases short, with 12 bases between. The CDR3 is 16 amino acids. CDR3 in amino acids: CASSSPTRAYNSPLHF. The CDR3 DNA reads TGTGCCAGCAGTTCACCGACTCGCGCCTATAATTCACCCCTCCACTTT.

This clonotype was counted many times. The chain recombines TRBV12-3 or TRBV12-4 with TRBJ2-6; D may be TRBD1 (6 bases). This CDR3 spans 16 amino acids. V was trimmed by 6 bases and J by 4 bases, leaving 16 bases between them. The CDR3 loop reads CASRSQGATGANVLTF. In DNA form, the CDR3 reads TGTGCCAGCAGGTCACAGGGTGCTACGGGGGCCAACGTCCTGACTTTC.

V and J are TRBV14 and TRBJ1-1; tentatively, D is TRBD1 (6 bases). Trimming pared 1 base from V and 3 bases from J, leaving 12 bases between. CDR3 length: 15 amino acids. CDR1 is SGHDN and CDR2 is FVKESK in the germline V gene. CDR3 DNA: TGTGCCAGCAGCCAAGTGGGGGGGCGGCACACTGAAGCTTTCTTT. Its translation: CASSQVGGRHTEAFF.